Listed here are 12 T cell receptor beta chains from one sample, sequenced in a study of CD8 T cells in ankylosing spondylitis. TCRdb passed the 5' RACE reads through MiXCR, listing each CDR3 protein once. This sample has approximately 500,000 distinct CDR3 sequences; about 13% occur once, and the top ten carry under 7.5%. These TCRs are of unknown antigen specificity. Points from the study as a whole: What appeared characteristic of ankylosing spondylitis blood was a TCR beta motif of 7 or 8 highly homologous variants.

Sequenced material: blood, either unsorted or a sorted T cell fraction (not recorded which). Source of these receptors: a male donor with ankylosing spondylitis.

The V call is TRBV20-1, the J call TRBJ2-7, with 8 bases lining up with TRBD2. CDR1 and CDR2 (germline): DFQATT, SNEGSKA (reference sequence). Unmatched junction bases numbered 9, after V lost 5 bases and J lost 0 bases. CDR3 length: 15 amino acids. CDR3 bases: TGCAGTGCTGATAGACTAGCGCTAAGCTCCTACGAGCAGTACTTC. This translates into CSADRLALSSYEQYF.

This clonotype appeared many times. The chain carries TRBV12-3 or TRBV12-4 and TRBJ2-3; 8 nucleotides agree with TRBD2. The CDR3 covers 16 residues. J was trimmed by 6 bases and V by 5 bases; bases with no gene match: 13. CDR3 nucleotides: TGTGCCAGCAGTGAGGCCGGGACTAGTGGGACGGATACGCAGTATTTT. This translates into CASSEAGTSGTDTQYF.

The rearrangement uses TRBV20-1 and TRBJ1-5, with D possibly being TRBD1 (5 bases). Trimming left V 1 base short and J 11 bases short, with 15 bases between. CDR3 length equals 13 residues. CDR1 and CDR2 from the germline V gene are DFQATT and SNEGSKA (reference sequence). In nucleotides, the CDR3 is TGCAGTGCTAGAGTCGGGGGTGATATAACCCAGCATTTT. Its translation: CSARVGGDITQHF.

This rearrangement joins TRBV5-6 to TRBJ2-5, with TRBD1 matching over 8 bases. V was clipped by 2 bases and J by 4 bases; unmatched bases: 7. This CDR3 contains 15 residues. Germline values: CDR1 SGHDT, CDR2 YYEEEE. The DNA for the CDR3 is TGTGCCAGCAGCTTCGGACAGGGAAATGGAGAGACCCAGTACTTC. Protein: CASSFGQGNGETQYF.

The table lists this clonotype with a few counts. This chain connects TRBV5-6 to TRBJ2-3; 8 bases are a match to TRBD1. The CDR3 has 15 amino acids. Germline lookup yields CDR1 SGHDT and CDR2 YYEEEE. Trimming at V came to 4 bases and at J to 3 bases, leaving 7 bases not matched to a gene. The CDR3 nucleotides read TGTGCCAGCAGCATTGGACAGGGTAGTACAGATACGCAGTATTTT. Its protein is CASSIGQGSTDTQYF.

This clonotype was counted only a few times. The chain recombines TRBV20-1 with TRBJ2-5; 12 bases are a match to TRBD2. From germline, CDR1 is DFQATT and CDR2 SNEGSKA (reference sequence). This CDR3 has 15 residues. The trim removed 6 bases at V and 3 bases at J, leaving 8 bases unmatched. The CDR3 loop is CSAPPSGRGKETQYF. CDR3 DNA sequence: TGCAGTGCCCCCCCTAGCGGGAGGGGGAAAGAGACCCAGTACTTC.

This clonotype turned up a few times. One end of the junction fails to match germline, which may point to a read error. This sequence joins TRBV3-1 and TRBJ2-1, with a weak D call TRBD2 (6 bases). The CDR3 has 17 residues. Germline loops: CDR1 LGHDT, CDR2 YNNKEL (reference sequence). CDR3 DNA sequence: TGTGCCAGCAGCCAAGATCTTGGGGCGGGACCCTCCAATGGGCAGTTCTTC. It translates to CASSQDLGAGPSNGQFF.

On this clonotype: It is unclear where the CDR3 begins or ends on the DNA, so no DNA is shown, and the CDR3 is as TCRdb lists it. This chain uses TRBV12-3 or TRBV12-4 with TRBJ2-2; TRBD2, the table's D call, lacks a check against the DNA. Inclusive of both ends, the CDR3 amounts to 17 amino acids. The CDR3 loop reads CASSKGLAAYTGELFFF.

The rearrangement uses TRBV5-1 and TRBJ2-5; D possibly uses TRBD1 or TRBD2 (5 bases each). Germline CDR1 is SGHRS and CDR2 is YFSETQ. The CDR3 loop spans 15 amino acids. Trimming cost V 0 bases and J 5 bases, with 14 bases left between them. The CDR3 DNA sequence: TGCGCCAGCAGCTTGGACGGGACCATCGGGGAGACCCAGTACTTC. It codes for CASSLDGTIGETQYF.

V gene TRBV29-1 combines with J gene TRBJ1-6, with D unresolved. The CDR3 loop spans 12 amino acids. Looked up from germline, CDR1 is SQVTM and CDR2 is ANQGSEA. V lost 1 base and J lost 16, with 14 bases in between. CDR3 DNA sequence: TGCAGCGTTGAAGGGGAGGGATTAGAACTCCACTTT. This translates into CSVEGEGLELHF.

The genes are TRBV5-6 and TRBJ2-1, with D perhaps matching TRBD1 (6 bases). In germline, CDR1 is SGHDT, CDR2 YYEEEE. The length of the CDR3 is 12 residues. V lost 4 bases and J 15 bases, leaving 17 bases between the germline ends. The CDR3 region is CASSALRGSVFF. The CDR3 bases are TGTGCCAGCAGCGCCCTCAGGGGTTCTGTGTTCTTC.

The rearrangement links TRBV30 to TRBJ2-1; D may be TRBD2 (5 bases). The CDR3 covers 12 residues. Germline V gene data show CDR1 as GTSNPN and CDR2 as SVGIG (reference sequence). V was shortened by 2 bases and J by 4 bases, with 6 bases between the two germline ends. In DNA, the CDR3 is TGTGCCTGGAGTCGGACTTACAATGAGCAGTTCTTC. Translating gives CAWSRTYNEQFF.